The clone carrying this T cell receptor beta chain showed up just a few times. Its specificity is not known. TCRbeta libraries were built with three rounds of nested PCR, modified from ARM-PCR. MiXCR, applied by TCRdb to the multiplex PCR reads, yields one record per CDR3 protein. Among some 99,000 distinct CDR3 sequences, about 75% were seen once, and the ten largest hold under 45%. The template was RNA from unsorted bulk tissue. The sample belongs to a study of tumor and adjacent non-tumor tissue in lung cancer. Whole-study findings and limits: Top 100 clones took a larger repertoire share in normal lung.

V shed 6 bases and J 6 bases; nucleotides not matched to a gene: 12. In germline, CDR1 is SQVTM, CDR2 ANQGSEA. The CDR3 has 14 amino acids. The receptor was isolated from a woman aged 55 to 70 with non-small cell lung cancer. This chain uses TRBV29-1 with TRBJ1-2; 8 nucleotides align to TRBD1. Sequencing was carried out using lung tumor tissue. The DNA for the CDR3 is TGCAGCGTGAATCCGACAGGGGCAAAGAATGGCTACACCTTC. This sequence encodes CSVNPTGAKNGYTF.